Included here is one TCR beta chain sequence, with context. Its antigen is still unknown. Base qualities were left out, and no much larger clone turns up one base away. The library was produced with the immunoSEQ multiplex PCR assay. For the multiplex PCR, a mixture combining 60 forward primers for TCR Vbeta segments and 13 reverse primers for TCR Jbeta segments was used. The CDR3 region of rearranged TCR beta genes was amplified from genomic DNA with a multiplex PCR assay. On the Illumina HiSeq System, the amplified TCR beta libraries were sequenced as 87-base-pair reads. The authors processed their data as follows. In a later analysis, tens of millions of unique TCR beta chains were counted across the 666 repertoires, and roughly 10 million of these chains were shared by at least two donors. A nearest-neighbor algorithm error-corrected the raw reads and collapsed the reads into unique sequences, merging closely related sequences to remove PCR and sequencing errors. To assign V, D and J gene segments, CDR3 sequences were aligned to IMGT reference sequences. For a sequence to be retained, a match of at least six nucleotides to both a V gene segment and a J gene segment was required. A rearrangement counted as productive if the CDR3 had no stop codons and remained in frame with V and J, and every other rearrangement counted as non-productive. CDR3 was defined according to IMGT convention as the region running from the second conserved V-encoded cysteine to the conserved J-encoded phenylalanine. Sequences without an unambiguous match to a single V gene segment were excluded from the earlier analysis of 450 to 750 of the donors. An earlier analysis of 450 to 650 of the donors called V segments functional above 56.7% productive rearrangements and segregating when the between-donor standard deviation exceeded 5%. To diagnose cytomegalovirus status from the catalog of TCR beta chain sequences, a statistical classification framework was built. V and J gene assignment, in a later analysis, came from comparing TCR nucleotide sequences with IMGT/GENE-DB human TR gene sequences. Using the TCRdist pipeline, a later analysis assigned CDR3 sequences along with most-parsimonious VDJ recombination scenarios. A later analysis defined each TCR beta chain by its CDR3 amino acid sequence plus V-gene family, and excluded reads lacking a unique V-gene family. In a later analysis, 450 to 600 highly shared, low-generation-probability nucleotide sequences were removed to address suspected cross-contamination and a sequencing artifact. In a later analysis, a clonal expansion index was calculated for each public chain from normalized within-repertoire ranks of inferred template counts. Generation probabilities in a later analysis came from a VDJ recombination model fitted to out-of-frame rearrangements, and those results were checked against IGoR. In a later analysis, hypergeometric tests were used to score TCR-TCR, TCR-HLA and TCR-CMV co-occurrence, with a repertoire-size bias correction applied to TCR pairs. A later analysis estimated false discovery rates by permuting HLA or CMV assignments 20 times. A later analysis grouped co-occurring TCRs with DBSCAN, adding TCRdist sequence similarity when clustering within HLA-allele-positive subsets. Repertoires with fewer than 30,000 or more than 120,000 public chains, plus five repertoires with anomalous nucleotide sharing, were excluded from co-occurrence clustering. Sourced from immuneACCESS, this table was stored by TCRdb with only in-frame sequences that have V and J called. A share of the clones is absent; for the studies checked, an unresolved V gene accounts for under half, and the remainder has no known explanation. That table furnishes V, J and clone size, whereas the DNA furnished D and trimming. The sample table shows roughly 140,000 clones, and 70% to 85% are seen once. The top ten clones comprise around 3.9% of the sample.

The cohort comprised 670 or so healthy bone marrow donors. At the time of sampling, every cohort member was nominally healthy, though immune exposures that went unrecorded were likely present. The donor was CMV seropositive and belonged to the group of more than 250 seropositive cohort members. Every donor gave a peripheral blood sample, and the peripheral blood mononuclear cells from that sample were used for TCR beta sequencing. Genomic DNA was extracted from the blood cell samples with the Qiagen DNeasy Blood Extraction Kit. The data were taken from a study of cytomegalovirus exposure and HLA in healthy donors (TCRdb year 2017). General notes on the study: An earlier analysis of approximately 600 of the donors reported roughly 270 Gb of sequence data and 120 million or so unique TCR beta sequences from 150 million to 200 million T cells. Approximately 310 gigabases of sequencing data and tens of millions of unique TCR sequences were included in an early release covering 550 to 800 HLA-typed donors. Of the 398 genotyped donors, 81% were placed in the genetic ancestry cluster associated with self-reported Caucasian donors. The aim of the study was to test whether cataloging public T cell receptors could identify signatures of past pathogen exposure. Using immunosequencing, the study profiled T cell repertoires from about 650 subjects and related those repertoires to cytomegalovirus serostatus. Along with the approximately 700-subject first cohort, a separate validation cohort of 120 different subjects was used. To predict cytomegalovirus infection status, the study combined high-throughput TCR immunosequencing, statistical association of individual TCRs with disease status, and machine learning. To study patterns of TCR occurrence, a later analysis re-analyzed previously published TCR beta repertoires from 600 to 750 donors and added high-resolution HLA genotyping. In the later analysis, no new phenotypic data were used to find candidate immune exposures; instead, reliance was placed on TCR beta sequences and their occurrence across donors. In an earlier analysis of more than 550 of the donors, high-throughput TCR beta sequencing was used to judge whether each TCR beta V gene segment behaved as functional or pseudogenic. Donor age, sex, ethnicity and CMV serostatus were collected together with the repertoire data. A later genetic analysis used genome-wide SNP genotypes for about 65% of the 666 donors, treating that subset as a discovery cohort. Every discovery cohort repertoire had been produced on one sequencing platform. HLA typing covered class I and class II loci at four-digit resolution. The number of typed donors differed by locus: about 620-640 for A, B, C, DRB1 and DQB1; 500 to 550 for DQA1; fewer than 610 for DPA1; and roughly 490 for DPB1. Because of strong linkage in the cohort, five DR-DQ haplotypes were treated as single units for association and clustering. Among about 370 genotyped donors of the cohort, an average of roughly 230,000 unique TCR beta nucleotide sequences was sequenced per donor, of which about 19% were non-productive. Results and caveats for the whole study, not just this receptor: In both the original and validation cohorts, the classifier was reported to diagnose cytomegalovirus status with high specificity and sensitivity. The only immune exposure information available for the cohort was CMV serostatus. Specific HLA alleles were associated with 16,951 TCR beta sequences at a false discovery rate of 0.05 in a later analysis. Assigning TCR associations to individual alleles was difficult when HLA alleles, especially DR and DQ, strongly co-occurred. The cohort was sequenced for TCR beta chains only, and without alpha or paired-chain data the features that could be detected were limited. Compared with equally common non-associated chains, HLA-associated TCR beta chains in a later analysis were more clonally expanded and had lower generation probabilities. V-gene and J-gene trimming of TCR beta chains was associated with a missense DCLRE1C variant in a later genetic analysis, and the association was replicated in an independent cohort. In a later analysis, TCR association rates were found to vary across HLA loci, with the most associated TCRs seen for DRB1 alleles and the fewest for HLA-C alleles. It was suggested by the authors that the approach could potentially be generalized to other disease states and immunological phenotypes. Several of the top co-occurrence clusters appeared to be linked to parvovirus B19, influenza, CMV and Epstein-Barr virus, according to a later analysis. The 87-base-pair reads could not distinguish some IMGT-functional V segments, including TRBV6-2 and TRBV6-3, so those segments were excluded. Sequencing depth was assumed to be roughly uniform across donors in the presence/absence analyses, though that assumption may not hold. A group of highly shared sequence variants was considered likely to be a technical artifact of the sequencing pipeline. HLA typing was unavailable for some donors at each locus, so association tests used only the typed subset. Broadly in line with IMGT annotations, most TCR beta V segments showed up in productive rearrangements about 87% or about 30% of the time in an earlier analysis of 450 to 750 of the donors. A further reported finding was that TCR beta sequences accurately predicted the HLA-A and HLA-B alleles for most subjects in the first cohort. Compared with the approximately 700-donor mean, donors in an Asian-associated ancestry cluster had fewer N-insertions in productive TCRs, according to a later genetic analysis. While some public TCRs were present in many individuals, most TCR sequences turned up only very rarely across donors. In vitro tests confirmed that a few of the cytomegalovirus-associated TCR beta chains recognize cytomegalovirus antigens. Linkage disequilibrium might explain the correlated functional status among segregating V segments, but an unknown experimental factor could not be ruled out. Most CMV-associated TCR beta chains appeared to be HLA-restricted in a later analysis, and the HLA associations seemed to be driven largely by CMV exposure. A total of about 150 TCR beta chains were listed by the study as associated with cytomegalovirus. Roughly 17 rarely observed V segments, including chromosome 9 orphons, were excluded from the earlier analysis of approximately 600 of the donors because counts were too low.

According to the germline V gene, CDR1 reads KGHSH and CDR2 reads LQKENI. Germline trimming: 5 bases from V, 6 bases from J; junction bases outside gene matches: 4. The CDR3 contains 13 residues, cysteine and phenylalanine counted. The kept DNA is CDR3 alone, 39 bases in frame from the first base. The chain links TRBV18 with TRBJ1-2; TRBD1 aligns with 9 central bases. The sequenced sample consisted of PBMCs. This receptor was taken from a man aged 35 to 55 in good health and CMV-seropositive. This receptor carries the CDR3 CASSRQGGDGYTF. The bases read TGTGCCAGCTCAAGACAGGGGGGGGATGGCTACACCTTC. Reference TRBV18 and TRBJ1-2 proteins supply the regions before and after the CDR3; the full variable domain is: NAGVMQNPRHLVRRRGQEARLRCSPMKGHSHVYWYRQLPEEGLKFMVYLQKENIIDESGMPKERFSAEFPKEGPSILRIQQVVRGDSAAYFCASSRQGGDGYTFGSGTRLTVV.